The clone carrying this T cell receptor (beta chain) was seen many times. The time point here: patch test 2, 6 weeks after DPC sensitization. Treatment meaning: therapeutic diphenylcyclopropenone sensitization with weekly scalp DPC. The data belong to a study of human T cells and chemical hapten exposure. Across the study: Diphenylcyclopropenone, dosed weekly to the scalp, was given to patients throughout the roughly 24-week study.

Each CDR3 protein gets one entry after TCRdb re-called the RACE reads with MiXCR. This repertoire shows approximately 100,000 distinct CDR3 sequences, more than 7% found once; its top ten account for 3% to 3.5%. The sample here was whole blood, taken in connection with sensitization to the hapten diphenylcyclopropenone (DPC). This clonotype was sampled from a woman in her thirties or forties with alopecia areata. Some clones in this sample may be carry-over from other donors' samples.

CDR3 coding DNA: TGTGCCAGCAGCTCCCTAGCGGGGCGCAATGAGCAGTTCTTC. It codes for CASSSLAGRNEQFF. This rearrangement joins TRBV5-5 to TRBJ2-1; 9 bases align to TRBD2. This CDR3 has 14 amino acids. After removal of 3 bases from V and 6 bases from J, the junction contained 4 bases not matched to a gene. Looked up from germline, CDR1 is SGHKS and CDR2 is YYEKEE (reference sequence). The full variable domain, completed using reference TRBV5-5 and TRBJ2-1, is DAGVTQSPTHLIKTRGQQVTLRCSPISGHKSVSWYQQVLGQGPQFIFQYYEKEERGRGNFPDRFSARQFPNYSSELNVNALLLGDSALYLCASSSLAGRNEQFFGPGTRLTVL.